Listed here is a single T cell receptor beta chain. Antigen: not known. V was clipped by 5 bases and J by 6 bases, with 6 bases between them. This CDR3 region has 11 residues. Germline V CDR1 and CDR2: MNHNY, SVGAGI (reference sequence). This sample stems from a study of beta chain features in type 1 diabetes. Study outcomes and limitations: Significant though moderate, a shortening of TCRB CDR3s appeared in all four CD4+ subsets of Type 1 diabetes patients.

TCRB transcripts that were expressed got sequenced, as all of the isolated RNA had been reverse transcribed. Sequencing was performed with immunoSEQ multiplex PCR; in TCRdb, only in-frame clones are kept and a portion is missing. This repertoire shows around 690,000 clones, 9.5% to 15% found once; its top ten account for approximately 0.11%. The V gene is TRBV6-6, the J gene TRBJ2-3; no clear D. This clonotype originated in a man aged 30-40 years with type 1 diabetes. Sequenced material: naive CD4+ T cells from blood. The CDR3 is CASSPRDTQYF. CDR3 DNA sequence: TGTGCCAGCAGTCCAAGGGATACGCAGTATTTT.